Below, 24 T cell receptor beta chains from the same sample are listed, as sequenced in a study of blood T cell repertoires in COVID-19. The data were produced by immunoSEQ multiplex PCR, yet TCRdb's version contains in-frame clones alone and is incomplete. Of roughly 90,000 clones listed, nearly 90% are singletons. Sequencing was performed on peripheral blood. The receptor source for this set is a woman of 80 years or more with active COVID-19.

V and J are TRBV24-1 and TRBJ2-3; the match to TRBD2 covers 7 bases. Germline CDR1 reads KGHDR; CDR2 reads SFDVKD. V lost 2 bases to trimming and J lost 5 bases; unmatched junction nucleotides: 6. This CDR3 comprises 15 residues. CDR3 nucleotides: TGTGCCACCAGTGATTCCGGAGCGGGGATAGATACGCAGTATTTT. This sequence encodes CATSDSGAGIDTQYF.

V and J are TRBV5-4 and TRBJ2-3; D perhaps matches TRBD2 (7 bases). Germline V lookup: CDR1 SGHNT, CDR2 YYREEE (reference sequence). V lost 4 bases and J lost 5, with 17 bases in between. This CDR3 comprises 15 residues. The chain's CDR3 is CASSPWGGGGDTQYF. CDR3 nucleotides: TGTGCCAGCAGCCCCTGGGGAGGGGGGGGAGATACGCAGTATTTT. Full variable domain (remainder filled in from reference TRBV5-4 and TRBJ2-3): ETGVTQSPTHLIKTRGQQVTLRCSSQSGHNTVSWYQQALGQGPQFIFQYYREEENGRGNFPPRFSGLQFPNYSSELNVNALELDDSALYLCASSPWGGGGDTQYFGPGTRLTVL.

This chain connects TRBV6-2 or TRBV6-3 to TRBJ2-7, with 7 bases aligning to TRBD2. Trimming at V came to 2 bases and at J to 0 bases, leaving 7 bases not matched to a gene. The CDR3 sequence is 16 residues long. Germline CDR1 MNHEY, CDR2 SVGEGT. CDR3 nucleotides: TGTGCCAGCAGTTACCAAACCGGGGGGATCTCCTACGAGCAGTACTTC. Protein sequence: CASSYQTGGISYEQYF.

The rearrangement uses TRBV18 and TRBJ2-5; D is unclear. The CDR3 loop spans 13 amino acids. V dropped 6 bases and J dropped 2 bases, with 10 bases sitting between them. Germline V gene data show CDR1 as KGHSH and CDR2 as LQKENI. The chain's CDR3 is CASSLVLQETQYF. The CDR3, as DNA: TGTGCCAGCTCCCTCGTCCTGCAAGAGACCCAGTACTTC.

The CDR3 nucleotides read TGCAGCGTGGCACAGACAGGGTCGGGTGAAAAACTGTTTTTT. It encodes CSVAQTGSGEKLFF. This rearrangement joins TRBV29-1 to TRBJ1-4, with 7 bases lining up with TRBD1. J was trimmed by 7 bases and V by 6 bases; bases with no gene match: 11. Per the germline V gene, CDR1 is SQVTM and CDR2 is ANQGSEA. This CDR3 is built from 14 residues.

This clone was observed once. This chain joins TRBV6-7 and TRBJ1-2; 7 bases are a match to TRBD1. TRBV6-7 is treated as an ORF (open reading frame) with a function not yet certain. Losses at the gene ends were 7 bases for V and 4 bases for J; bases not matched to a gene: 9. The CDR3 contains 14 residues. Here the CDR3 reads CASTQKDRIYGYTF. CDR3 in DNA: TGTGCCAGCACCCAGAAGGACAGGATCTATGGCTACACCTTC.

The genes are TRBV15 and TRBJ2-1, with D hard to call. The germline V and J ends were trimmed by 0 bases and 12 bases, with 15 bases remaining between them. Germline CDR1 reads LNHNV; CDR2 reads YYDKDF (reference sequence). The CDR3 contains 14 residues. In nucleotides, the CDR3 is TGTGCCACCAGCAGAGATTCGACTGAGCATTGGCAGTTCTTC. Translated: CATSRDSTEHWQFF.

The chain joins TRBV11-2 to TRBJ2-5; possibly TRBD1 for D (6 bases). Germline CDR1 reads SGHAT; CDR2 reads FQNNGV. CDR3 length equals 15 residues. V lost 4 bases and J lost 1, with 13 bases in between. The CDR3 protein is CASSSTGTRQETQYF. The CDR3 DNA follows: TGTGCCAGCAGCTCTACTGGGACACGCCAAGAGACCCAGTACTTC.

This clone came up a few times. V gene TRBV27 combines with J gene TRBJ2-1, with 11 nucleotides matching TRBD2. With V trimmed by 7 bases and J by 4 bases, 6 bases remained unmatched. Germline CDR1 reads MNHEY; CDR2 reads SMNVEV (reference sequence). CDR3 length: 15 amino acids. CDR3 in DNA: TGTGCCAGCAAATCGGGACTAGCGGAATACAATGAGCAGTTCTTC. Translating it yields CASKSGLAEYNEQFF.

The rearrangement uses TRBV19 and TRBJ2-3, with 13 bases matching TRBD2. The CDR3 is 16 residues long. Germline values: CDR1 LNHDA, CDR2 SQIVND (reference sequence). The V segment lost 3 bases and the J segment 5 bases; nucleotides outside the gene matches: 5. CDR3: CASSIGGLAGEDTQYF. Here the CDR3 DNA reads TGTGCCAGTAGTATTGGTGGACTAGCGGGGGAAGATACGCAGTATTTT.

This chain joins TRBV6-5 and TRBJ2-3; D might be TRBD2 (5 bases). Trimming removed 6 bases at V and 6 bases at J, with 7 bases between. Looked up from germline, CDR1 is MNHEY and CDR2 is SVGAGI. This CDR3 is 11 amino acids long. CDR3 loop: CASRRRDTQYF. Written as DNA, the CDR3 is TGTGCCAGCAGGAGGAGGGATACGCAGTATTTT.

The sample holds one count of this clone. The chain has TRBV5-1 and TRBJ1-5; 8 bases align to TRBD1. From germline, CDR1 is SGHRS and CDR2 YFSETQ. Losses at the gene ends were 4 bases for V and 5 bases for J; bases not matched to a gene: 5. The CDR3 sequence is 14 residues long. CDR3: CASSPGTGYQPQHF. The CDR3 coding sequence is TGCGCCAGCAGCCCCGGGACAGGCTATCAGCCCCAGCATTTT.

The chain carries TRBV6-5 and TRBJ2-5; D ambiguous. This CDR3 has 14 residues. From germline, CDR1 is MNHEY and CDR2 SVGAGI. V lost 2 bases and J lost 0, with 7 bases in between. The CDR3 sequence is CASSYAGYQETQYF. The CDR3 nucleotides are TGTGCCAGCAGTTACGCCGGGTACCAAGAGACCCAGTACTTC.

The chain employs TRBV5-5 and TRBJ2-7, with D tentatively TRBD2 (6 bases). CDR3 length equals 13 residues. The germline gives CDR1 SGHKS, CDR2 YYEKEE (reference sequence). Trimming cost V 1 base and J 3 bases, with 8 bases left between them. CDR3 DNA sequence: TGTGCCAGCAGCTTGCTAGCGTTCTACGAGCAGTACTTC. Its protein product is CASSLLAFYEQYF.

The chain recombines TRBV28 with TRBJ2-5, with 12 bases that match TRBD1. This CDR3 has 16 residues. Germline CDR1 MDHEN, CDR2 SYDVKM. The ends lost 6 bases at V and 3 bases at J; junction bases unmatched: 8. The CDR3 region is CASRLRDRGLEETQYF. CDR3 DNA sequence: TGTGCCAGCAGGCTCCGGGACAGGGGGCTGGAAGAGACCCAGTACTTC.

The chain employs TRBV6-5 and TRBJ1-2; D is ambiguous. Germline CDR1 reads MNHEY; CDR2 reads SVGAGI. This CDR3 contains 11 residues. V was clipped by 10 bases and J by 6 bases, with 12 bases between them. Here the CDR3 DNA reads TGTGCCATCATTTCACCAGATGGCTACACCTTC. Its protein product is CAIISPDGYTF.

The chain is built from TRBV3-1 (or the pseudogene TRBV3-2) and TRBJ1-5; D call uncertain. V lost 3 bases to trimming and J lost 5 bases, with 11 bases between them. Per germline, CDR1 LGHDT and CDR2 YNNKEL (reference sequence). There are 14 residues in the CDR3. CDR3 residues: CASSHRVWDQPQHF. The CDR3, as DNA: TGTGCCAGCAGCCATCGGGTCTGGGATCAGCCCCAGCATTTT.

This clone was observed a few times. The CDR3 region has the DNA TGTGCCAGCAGCTTGCTCCCAAGCCTAAACTATGGCTACACCTTC. It yields the protein CASSLLPSLNYGYTF. The J gene is TRBJ1-2, the V gene TRBV7-8; D call uncertain. The CDR3 has 15 amino acids. Germline V CDR1 and CDR2: SGHVS, FQNEAQ. The V and J ends lost 3 bases and 2 bases respectively, with 13 bases between them. Full variable domain (outside the CDR3, taken from reference TRBV7-8 and TRBJ1-2): GAGVSQSPRYKVAKRGQDVALRCDPISGHVSLFWYQQALGQGPEFLTYFQNEAQLDKSGLPSDRFFAERPEGSVSTLKIQRTQQEDSAVYLCASSLLPSLNYGYTFGSGTRLTVV.

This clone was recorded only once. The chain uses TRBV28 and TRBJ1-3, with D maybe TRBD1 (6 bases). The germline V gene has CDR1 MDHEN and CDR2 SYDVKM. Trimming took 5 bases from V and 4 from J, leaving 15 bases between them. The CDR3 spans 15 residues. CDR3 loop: CASSEGGTNGNTIYF. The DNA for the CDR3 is TGTGCCAGCAGTGAGGGGGGGACAAACGGAAACACCATATATTTT.

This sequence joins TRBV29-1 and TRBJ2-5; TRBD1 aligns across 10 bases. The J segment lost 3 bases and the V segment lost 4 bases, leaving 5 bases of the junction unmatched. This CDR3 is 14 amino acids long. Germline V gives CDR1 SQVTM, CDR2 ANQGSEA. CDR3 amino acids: CSVVRQGAEETQYF. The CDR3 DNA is TGCAGCGTTGTGCGACAGGGGGCTGAAGAGACCCAGTACTTC.

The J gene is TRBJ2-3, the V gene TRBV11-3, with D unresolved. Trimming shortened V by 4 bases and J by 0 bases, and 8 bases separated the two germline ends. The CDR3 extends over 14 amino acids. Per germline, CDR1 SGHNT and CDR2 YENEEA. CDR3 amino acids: CASSSYSSTDTQYF. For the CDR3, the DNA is TGTGCCAGCAGCTCGTACAGTAGCACAGATACGCAGTATTTT.

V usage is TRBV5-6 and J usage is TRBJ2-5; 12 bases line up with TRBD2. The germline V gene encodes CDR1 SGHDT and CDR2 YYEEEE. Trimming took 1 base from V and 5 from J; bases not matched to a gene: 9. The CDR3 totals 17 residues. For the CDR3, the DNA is TGTGCCAGCAGCTTGTGGCTAGCGGGAGGGAAGGGGGAGACCCAGTACTTC. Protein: CASSLWLAGGKGETQYF.

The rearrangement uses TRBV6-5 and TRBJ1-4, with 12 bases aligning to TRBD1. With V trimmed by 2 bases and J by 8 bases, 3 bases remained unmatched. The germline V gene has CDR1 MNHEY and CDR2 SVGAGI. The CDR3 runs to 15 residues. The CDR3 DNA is TGTGCCAGCAGTTACGGGACAGGGGGCGGCGAAAAACTGTTTTTT. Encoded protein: CASSYGTGGGEKLFF.

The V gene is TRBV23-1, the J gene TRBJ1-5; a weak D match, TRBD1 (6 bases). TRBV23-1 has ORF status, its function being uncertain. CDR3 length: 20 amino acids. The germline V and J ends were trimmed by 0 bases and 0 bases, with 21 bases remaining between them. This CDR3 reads CASSQSNRATADYSNQPQHF. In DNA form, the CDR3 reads TGCGCCAGCAGTCAATCTAACAGGGCCACGGCAGATTATAGCAATCAGCCCCAGCATTTT.